Each of the 13 T cell receptor beta chains below was sequenced from the same sample in a study of cytomegalovirus exposure and HLA in healthy donors. The study ran its PCR with 60 Vbeta and 13 Jbeta primers. Here immunoSEQ multiplex PCR was the method, and the copy in TCRdb shows in-frame clones only, minus some. Of over 90,000 clones listed, 60% to 75% are singletons. Material: PBMCs. These receptors came from a female donor in good health and CMV-seropositive.

The chain combines TRBV29-1 with TRBJ2-7; D may be TRBD1 (6 bases). The CDR3 consists of 12 residues. V lost 6 bases, J lost 7 bases, and 16 bases lay in between. The germline V gene has CDR1 SQVTM and CDR2 ANQGSEA. This chain's CDR3 is CSVANGGGEQYF. CDR3 sequence (DNA): TGCAGCGTCGCCAATGGGGGCGGGGAGCAGTACTTC.

V is TRBV11-2 and J is TRBJ2-7; 9 nucleotides align to TRBD2. The CDR3 is made up of 15 amino acids. The germline V gene encodes CDR1 SGHAT and CDR2 FQNNGV. J was trimmed by 4 bases and V by 1 base; bases with no gene match: 5. Here the CDR3 DNA reads TGTGCCAGCAGCTTAGGGCGGCTAGCGGGATACGAGCAGTACTTC. Translated, it gives CASSLGRLAGYEQYF.

The chain has TRBV30 and TRBJ1-2; a possible D gene is TRBD1 (5 bases). Germline V gives CDR1 GTSNPN, CDR2 SVGIG (reference sequence). V shed 1 base and J shed 2 bases, with 11 bases lying between them. There are 14 residues in the CDR3. The CDR3 nucleotides are TGTGCCTGGAGTGGAGACAGAAGGAACTATGGCTACACCTTC. Translated, it gives CAWSGDRRNYGYTF.

This chain uses TRBV6-6 with TRBJ2-1, with 12 nucleotides matching TRBD2. This CDR3 has 15 amino acids. The germline V gene encodes CDR1 MNHNY and CDR2 SVGAGI (reference sequence). V was clipped by 6 bases and J by 7 bases; unmatched bases: 7. CDR3 amino acids: CASRPRLAGVNEQFF. CDR3 DNA sequence: TGTGCCAGCAGACCTCGACTAGCGGGAGTAAATGAGCAGTTCTTC.

The V call is TRBV5-1, the J call TRBJ2-5; D is uncertain. The germline V and J ends were trimmed by 2 bases and 5 bases, with 7 bases remaining between them. Germline CDR1 SGHRS, CDR2 YFSETQ. The CDR3 extends over 12 amino acids. The CDR3 DNA reads as TGCGCCAGCAGCTTTGAGGTTGAGACCCAGTACTTC. Translating it yields CASSFEVETQYF. Using reference TRBV5-1 and TRBJ2-5 for the parts outside the CDR3, the full variable domain is KAGVTQTPRYLIKTRGQQVTLSCSPISGHRSVSWYQQTPGQGLQFLFEYFSETQRNKGNFPGRFSGRQFSNSRSEMNVSTLELGDSALYLCASSFEVETQYFGPGTRLLVL.

The CDR3 DNA reads TGCAGCGTTGAGGCAGATTTGAACACTGAAGCTTTCTTT. Its translation is CSVEADLNTEAFF. The chain uses TRBV29-1 and TRBJ1-1; D not resolved. This CDR3 is 13 amino acids long. The V gene's germline CDR1 is SQVTM and CDR2 ANQGSEA. V was clipped by 3 bases and J by 0 bases, with 8 bases between them.

The chain couples TRBV9 to TRBJ2-5, with D tentatively TRBD1 (6 bases). Trimming left V 2 bases short and J 0 bases short, with 11 bases between. Germline CDR1 reads SGDLS; CDR2 reads YYNGEE. This CDR3 spans 15 amino acids. In DNA, the CDR3 is TGTGCCAGCAGCGTTGGACAGCCGTACCAAGAGACCCAGTACTTC. It specifies CASSVGQPYQETQYF.

Only one count was recorded for this clone. The V and J genes are TRBV5-1 and TRBJ2-1, with 10 bases fitting TRBD1. CDR3 length equals 14 residues. Germline V lookup: CDR1 SGHRS, CDR2 YFSETQ. V gave up 5 bases and J gave up 6 bases; unmatched junction bases: 5. DNA for the CDR3: TGCGCCAGCAGGACCGGGACAGGGGCCAATGAGCAGTTCTTC. It yields the protein CASRTGTGANEQFF.

This chain links TRBV7-6 with TRBJ1-5, with a possible D match to TRBD1 (5 bases). The CDR3 consists of 16 residues. V was shortened by 1 base and J by 3 bases, with 13 bases between the two germline ends. Germline V gives CDR1 SGHVS, CDR2 FNYEAQ. Here the CDR3 DNA reads TGTGCCAGCAGCTTAGGCGGGAGGGGCCCCAATCAGCCCCAGCATTTT. Translation: CASSLGGRGPNQPQHF.

This clone has just one count. CDR3 nucleotides: TGTGCCAGCAGTGACCCTGGACAGGGGCGCAATGAGCAGTTCTTC. It is translated as CASSDPGQGRNEQFF. V and J are TRBV6-4 and TRBJ2-1, with 9 bases lining up with TRBD1. This CDR3 region has 15 residues. V shed 2 bases and J 6 bases; nucleotides not matched to a gene: 5. The germline V gene encodes CDR1 MRHNA and CDR2 SNTAGT.

This clone was detected only once. This chain joins TRBV28 and TRBJ1-1; D might be TRBD1 (6 bases). V lost 2 bases, J lost 8 bases, and 9 bases lay in between. The CDR3 is made up of 12 amino acids. Germline CDR1 MDHEN, CDR2 SYDVKM. As DNA, the CDR3 is TGTGCCAGCAGTTTACCCAGGGGAGAAGCTTTCTTT. Amino acids: CASSLPRGEAFF.

This clone has only a few counts. The J gene is TRBJ1-2, the V gene TRBV6-1; D might be TRBD1 (5 bases). Trimming left V 2 bases short and J 7 bases short, with 14 bases between. Germline V CDR1 and CDR2: MNHNS, SASEGT. The CDR3 is made up of 14 amino acids. This CDR3 reads CASSESQGRGGYTF. The CDR3 region has the DNA TGTGCCAGCAGTGAAAGCCAGGGTAGAGGTGGCTACACCTTC.

This rearrangement joins TRBV11-2 to TRBJ2-5, with 10 bases that match TRBD2. CDR1 is SGHAT and CDR2 is FQNNGV in the germline V gene. The CDR3 is 17 residues long. The V and J ends lost 2 bases and 6 bases, in that order; junction bases with no gene match: 12. Here the CDR3 reads CASSLRVERGGLKTQYF. CDR3 nucleotides: TGTGCCAGCAGCTTAAGAGTTGAGCGGGGGGGCCTTAAGACCCAGTACTTC.